This T cell receptor beta chain was documented in a study of technical replicates of blood from several donors. Germline CDR1 is SNHLY and CDR2 is FYNNEI. Trimming took 1 base from V and 2 from J, leaving 12 bases between them. This CDR3 is built from 15 residues. This table comes from immunoSEQ multiplex PCR, and its TCRdb copy is limited to in-frame clones, with some not included. The sample contains approximately 70,000 clones, roughly 92% of which appear only once. The sequence came from a human donor in good health. The specimen sequenced was T cells isolated from PBMCs. This chain connects TRBV2 to TRBJ2-7; a weak D match, TRBD1 (5 bases). CDR3 DNA sequence: TGTGCCAGCAGTGAAGAGGCAGGGTTAACCTACGAGCAGTACTTC. It translates to CASSEEAGLTYEQYF.